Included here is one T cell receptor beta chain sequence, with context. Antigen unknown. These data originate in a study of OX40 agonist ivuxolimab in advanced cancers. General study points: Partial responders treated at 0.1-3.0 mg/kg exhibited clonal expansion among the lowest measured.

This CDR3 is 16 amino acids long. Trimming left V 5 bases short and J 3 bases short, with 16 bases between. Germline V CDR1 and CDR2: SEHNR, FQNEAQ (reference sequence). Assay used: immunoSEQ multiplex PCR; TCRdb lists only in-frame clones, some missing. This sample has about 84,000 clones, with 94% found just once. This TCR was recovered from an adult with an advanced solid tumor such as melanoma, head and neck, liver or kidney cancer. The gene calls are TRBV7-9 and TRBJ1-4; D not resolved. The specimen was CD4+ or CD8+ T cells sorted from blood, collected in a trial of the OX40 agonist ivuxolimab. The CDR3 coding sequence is TGTGCCAGCAGCCGTGGATGGTCAGAGGCTAATGAAAAACTGTTTTTT. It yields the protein CASSRGWSEANEKLFF.